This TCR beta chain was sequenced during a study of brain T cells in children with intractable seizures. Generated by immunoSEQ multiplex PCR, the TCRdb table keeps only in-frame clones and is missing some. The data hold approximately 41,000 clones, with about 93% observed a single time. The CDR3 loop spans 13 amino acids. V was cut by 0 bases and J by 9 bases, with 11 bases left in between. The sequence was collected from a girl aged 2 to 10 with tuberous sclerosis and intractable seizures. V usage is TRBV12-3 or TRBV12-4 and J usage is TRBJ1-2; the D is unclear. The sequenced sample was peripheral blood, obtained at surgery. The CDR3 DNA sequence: TGTGCCAGCAGTTTAGCGCTAAGTAGGAGCTACACCTTC. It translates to CASSLALSRSYTF.